The rows below give T cell receptor beta chains drawn from one sample of a study of memory CD4+ T cells and cytomegalovirus serostatus. The data were produced by immunoSEQ multiplex PCR, yet TCRdb's version contains in-frame clones alone and is incomplete. This sample has about 92,000 clones, with over 70% found just once. Sequenced input: memory CD4+ T cells from blood. These receptors all come from an adult in good health and CMV-seropositive. Each CDR3 is given with its conserved first and last residue. Each record gives: V gene, clone size, J gene, D gene, CDR3 DNA, CDR3 protein. A D gene is named only where the DNA matches it firmly. Some rows have no size entry. The others give once, few or many, or a class for an expanded clone.

V: TRBV5-6; size: NA; J: TRBJ1-1; D: NA; DNA: TGTGCCAGCAGCTTGCTCTCGGGGGGGTACACTGAAGCTTTCTTT; CDR3: CASSLLSGGYTEAFF
V: TRBV9; size: once; J: TRBJ2-1; D: NA; DNA: TGTGCCAGCAGCGGAGGCCCCTTGGCCCTCTACAATGAGCAGTTCTTC; CDR3: CASSGGPLALYNEQFF
V: TRBV7-9; size: NA; J: TRBJ2-2; D: NA; DNA: TGTGCCAGCAGCTTAGGTGTCGGGGCGAACACCGGGGAGCTGTTTTTT; CDR3: CASSLGVGANTGELFF
V: TRBV5-4; size: NA; J: TRBJ2-3; D: TRBD2; DNA: TGTGCCAGCAGCTTTACTAGCGGGAGTCGCACAGATACGCAGTATTTT; CDR3: CASSFTSGSRTDTQYF
V: TRBV5-1; size: NA; J: TRBJ2-1; D: TRBD2; DNA: TGCGCCAGCAGCTTCAGACTAGCGGGAGTCGATGAGCAGTTCTTC; CDR3: CASSFRLAGVDEQFF
V: TRBV6-1; size: few; J: TRBJ2-1; D: NA; DNA: TGTGCCAGCAGTGCGGGTGACAGCTCCTACAATGAGCAGTTCTTC; CDR3: CASSAGDSSYNEQFF
V: TRBV7-2; size: once; J: TRBJ1-5; D: NA; DNA: TGTGCCAGCAGCTTAACAGGGACGGGTAATCAGCCCCAGCATTTT; CDR3: CASSLTGTGNQPQHF
V: TRBV7-2; size: NA; J: TRBJ2-3; D: TRBD2; DNA: TGTGCCAGCAGCTTAGGAGGTAGCGGGAGATTGGGAACAGATACGCAGTATTTT; CDR3: CASSLGGSGRLGTDTQYF
V: TRBV18; size: NA; J: TRBJ2-2; D: TRBD1; DNA: TGTGCCAGCTCACCACAGGGGACAGGGGCCACCGGGGAGCTGTTTTTT; CDR3: CASSPQGTGATGELFF
V: TRBV5-4; size: NA; J: TRBJ2-7; D: NA; DNA: TGTGCCAGCAGCTTGGCCACCCTTTCCTACGAGCAGTACTTC; CDR3: CASSLATLSYEQYF
V: TRBV11-2; size: few; J: TRBJ1-1; D: NA; DNA: TGTGCCAGCAGCTTAGCGGGCGGGGCAGCTTTCTTT; CDR3: CASSLAGGAAFF
V: TRBV29-1; size: few; J: TRBJ2-1; D: NA; DNA: TGCAGCGCCCGAGTCAATGAGCAGTTCTTC; CDR3: CSARVNEQFF
V: TRBV11-3; size: NA; J: TRBJ2-1; D: NA; DNA: TGTGCCAGCAGCTCGCAAGGATCCTACAATGAGCAGTTCTTC; CDR3: CASSSQGSYNEQFF
V: TRBV6-5; size: NA; J: TRBJ2-1; D: TRBD2; DNA: TGTGCCAGCAGTCCATGGACTAGCGGGAGGTATGAGCAGTTCTTC; CDR3: CASSPWTSGRYEQFF
V: TRBV11-2; size: NA; J: TRBJ2-5; D: NA; DNA: TGTGCCAGCAGTTCCAACCAGGGTAGAGAGACCCAGTACTTC; CDR3: CASSSNQGRETQYF
V: TRBV14; size: few; J: TRBJ1-1; D: TRBD1; DNA: TGTGCCAGCAGCCCAGGACAGGGGGACACTGAAGCTTTCTTT; CDR3: CASSPGQGDTEAFF